The next 7 T cell receptor beta chains were all read from a single sample in a study of post-analysis software for immune sequencing data. The antigens for these receptors are not known. General observations from the study: TRBV5-6, TRBV5-1 and TRBV20-1 were among a handful of TRBV segments more frequent in patients than controls.

cDNA libraries of TCR beta carried unique molecular identifiers. MiXCR, applied by TCRdb to the PCR reads, yields one record per CDR3 protein. The sample comprises 800,000 to 950,000 distinct CDR3 sequences, about 57% of which are singletons, and about 4.8% rests with the top ten. The source material was blood. All receptors derive from a girl aged 5-17 years with multiple sclerosis.

The chain combines TRBV20-1 with TRBJ2-7; D is uncertain. CDR1 DFQATT and CDR2 SNEGSKA come from the germline V gene (reference sequence). The CDR3 extends over 12 amino acids. Trimming took 1 base from V and 3 from J, leaving 7 bases between them. The CDR3 spells CSARVHNYEQYF. CDR3 nucleotide sequence: TGCAGTGCTAGAGTCCACAACTACGAGCAGTACTTC.

This sequence joins TRBV20-1 and TRBJ2-1; D possibly corresponds to TRBD2 (5 bases). The CDR3 loop spans 16 amino acids. V was clipped by 3 bases and J by 5 bases, with 20 bases between them. CDR1 and CDR2 (germline): DFQATT, SNEGSKA (reference sequence). The CDR3 sequence: CSARRSAGGRNNEQFF. The CDR3 DNA sequence: TGCAGTGCTAGGAGGTCGGCGGGCGGCCGGAACAATGAGCAGTTCTTC.

This chain links TRBV3-1 with TRBJ2-1; a weak D match, TRBD2 (6 bases). Per germline, CDR1 LGHDT and CDR2 YNNKEL (reference sequence). V was clipped by 1 base and J by 6 bases, with 10 bases between them. The CDR3 has 14 residues. CDR3 residues: CASSQAVGGNEQFF. The CDR3 DNA follows: TGTGCCAGCAGCCAAGCAGTGGGGGGCAATGAGCAGTTCTTC.

The rearrangement links TRBV6-5 to TRBJ1-5; D gene ambiguous. The CDR3 has 14 amino acids. Per germline, CDR1 MNHEY and CDR2 SVGAGI. The germline V and J ends were trimmed by 5 bases and 2 bases, with 10 bases remaining between them. CDR3 DNA: TGTGCCAGCAGTACTAGTAAGGGCAATCAGCCCCAGCATTTT. It is translated as CASSTSKGNQPQHF.

The chain couples TRBV6-1 to TRBJ2-1; D tentatively fits TRBD1 or TRBD2 (6 bases each). V lost 8 bases, J lost 4 bases, and 15 bases lay in between. This CDR3 region has 14 residues. Germline assignment: CDR1 MNHNS and CDR2 SASEGT. CDR3 region: CASLEGDWYNEQFF. In DNA form, the CDR3 reads TGTGCCAGCTTAGAGGGGGACTGGTACAATGAGCAGTTCTTC.

This clonotype was seen a few times. The chain links TRBV5-1 to TRBJ2-3, with a tentative D call TRBD2 (5 bases). There are 16 residues in the CDR3. V gave up 5 bases and J gave up 3 bases, with 19 bases separating them. Germline V CDR1 and CDR2: SGHRS, YFSETQ. The CDR3 region has the DNA TGCGCCAGCAGGCAATACGAGGGCAGCCTGACAGATACGCAGTATTTT. It translates to CASRQYEGSLTDTQYF. Variable domain in full (rest from reference TRBV5-1 and TRBJ2-3): KAGVTQTPRYLIKTRGQQVTLSCSPISGHRSVSWYQQTPGQGLQFLFEYFSETQRNKGNFPGRFSGRQFSNSRSEMNVSTLELGDSALYLCASRQYEGSLTDTQYFGPGTRLTVL.

This rearrangement joins TRBV6-1 to TRBJ1-2; D not resolved. The CDR3 consists of 14 residues. The germline V gene encodes CDR1 MNHNS and CDR2 SASEGT. V gave up 1 base and J gave up 7 bases, with 13 bases separating them. The CDR3 here is CASSEGLGNAGYTF. The CDR3 coding sequence is TGTGCCAGCAGTGAAGGTCTGGGGAATGCTGGCTACACCTTC.